This T cell receptor beta chain was recorded in a study of cytomegalovirus exposure and HLA in healthy donors. Turning to the study itself: Caucasian-associated ancestry cluster membership applied to 75% to 85% of several hundred genotyped donors.

Concerning this clone: The antigen remains unidentified.

Findings of the study overall: Most TCR beta V segments were productive about 87% or about 30% of the time in an earlier analysis. Cytomegalovirus status was reportedly diagnosed by the classifier with high specificity and sensitivity.

PCR primers comprised 60 Vbeta and 13 Jbeta primers. Authors' methods: Later, an analysis found 75 million to 100 million unique TCR beta chains, and 8.5 million to 14 million of these were shared. Clones were sequenced by immunoSEQ multiplex PCR, and TCRdb holds only the in-frame ones, with some missing. V, J and clone size derive from that table, while D and trimming were established from the DNA sequence. The sample yields around 120,000 clones, 55% to 75% seen once. The CDR3 totals 14 residues. CDR1 is SGDLS, CDR2 YYNGEE, per germline. V lost 5 bases and J lost 3; bases outside the gene matches: 6.

The TCR comes from a man in his thirties or forties in good health and CMV-seropositive. The sequenced sample was PBMCs. The J gene is TRBJ2-3, the V gene TRBV9, with TRBD2 matching 7 bases. The CDR3 sequence is CASSVRLATDTQYF. CDR3 DNA: TGTGCCAGCAGTGTCCGACTAGCAACAGATACGCAGTATTTT.